A single sample is the source of the 5 T cell receptor beta chains below, sequenced in a study of blood T cell repertoires in COVID-19. Clones were read by immunoSEQ multiplex PCR, and TCRdb kept only the in-frame ones, dropping some. The table shows tens of thousands of clones, with about nine tenths occurring only once. Material: peripheral blood. The receptors here all came from a woman aged 60-70 years with acute or convalescent COVID-19.

This sequence joins TRBV29-1 and TRBJ2-7, with TRBD1 identical over 9 bases. Trimming cost V 6 bases and J 6 bases; bases outside gene matches: 9. This CDR3 spans 13 amino acids. Germline CDR1 SQVTM, CDR2 ANQGSEA. The CDR3 DNA reads as TGCAGCGTATCTAGGACAGGGGATCGCGAGCAGTACTTC. Encoded protein: CSVSRTGDREQYF.

The table lists this clone with a few counts. The chain carries TRBV9 and TRBJ2-5; 7 nucleotides align to TRBD2. V was pared by 1 base and J by 5 bases, with 5 bases of the junction left unmatched. The length of the CDR3 is 14 residues. Germline CDR1 and CDR2: SGDLS and YYNGEE. CDR3 residues: CASSVTGGGETQYF. CDR3 sequence (DNA): TGTGCCAGCAGCGTAACCGGGGGAGGGGAGACCCAGTACTTC.

V usage is TRBV6-1 and J usage is TRBJ1-6, with 7 bases fitting TRBD1. Germline CDR1 and CDR2: MNHNS and SASEGT. The V gene end was trimmed by 3 bases and the J gene end by 5 bases; junction bases not matched to a gene: 4. The CDR3 is 15 residues long. CDR3 region: CASSDQDRDNSPLHF. The DNA for the CDR3 is TGTGCCAGCAGTGACCAAGACAGGGATAATTCACCCCTCCACTTT.

This sequence joins TRBV7-3 and TRBJ2-5; 14 bases map to TRBD2. CDR1 is SGHTA, CDR2 FQGTGA, per germline. V shed 5 bases, J shed 3 bases, and the junction held 14 bases outside the gene matches. The CDR3 spans 19 residues. The CDR3 sequence is CASSPEMLRGLAGEETQYF. The CDR3 coding sequence is TGTGCCAGCAGCCCAGAAATGTTGAGGGGACTAGCGGGAGAAGAGACCCAGTACTTC.

This chain uses TRBV15 with TRBJ2-1, with 11 bases identical to TRBD1. Germline CDR1 is LNHNV and CDR2 is YYDKDF (reference sequence). V gave up 3 bases and J gave up 2 bases; unmatched junction bases: 0. The CDR3 is 15 residues long. The CDR3 region has the DNA TGTGCCACCAGCAGGGACAGGGGGCCCTACAATGAGCAGTTCTTC. Protein: CATSRDRGPYNEQFF.